This T cell receptor (beta chain) was sequenced in a study of shared clonotypes between healthy human individuals. Study-level results: Among the subsets, naive ones generally showed larger estimated richness than memory ones.

Running of the assay took place at deep level. TCRdb keeps only in-frame clones here, not all; method: immunoSEQ multiplex PCR. The sample yields 1.5 million to 2.5 million clones, about 94% seen once. Terminally differentiated effector memory CD45RA+ cells were excluded by CCR7 positive selection of CD45RO-negative cells. For this clone: Its target is unknown.

This TCR came from a man aged 18 to 29 in good health. Sequencing was done on a sample of naive CD8+ T cells sorted from blood.

The CDR3: CARGAPGPQPQHF. CDR3 nucleotide sequence: TGTGCCCGAGGGGCCCCTGGTCCACAGCCCCAGCATTTT. The chain uses TRBV11-2 and TRBJ1-5; TRBD1 is a possible D gene (5 bases). The germline CDR1 and CDR2 sequences are SGHAT and FQNNGV. V shed 11 bases and J shed 7 bases, with 18 bases lying between them. The CDR3 runs 13 residues.